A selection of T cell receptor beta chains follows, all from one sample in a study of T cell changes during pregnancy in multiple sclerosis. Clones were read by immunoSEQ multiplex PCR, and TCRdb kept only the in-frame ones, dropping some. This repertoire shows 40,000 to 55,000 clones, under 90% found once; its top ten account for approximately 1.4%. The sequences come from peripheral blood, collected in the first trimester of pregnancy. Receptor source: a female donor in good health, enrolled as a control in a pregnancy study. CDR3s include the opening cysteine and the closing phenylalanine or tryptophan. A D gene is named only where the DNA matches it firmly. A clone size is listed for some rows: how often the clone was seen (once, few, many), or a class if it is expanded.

CDR3nt: TGTGCCAGTAGCAGCAGGGGGAGAGGCGCTGAAGCTTTCTTT; CDR3aa: CASSSRGRGAEAFF; abundance: NA; j_gene: TRBJ1-1; v_gene: TRBV19; d_gene: TRBD1
CDR3nt: TGTGCCAGCTTTGCGGAAAGAAACTCTGGGACCCAGTACTTC; CDR3aa: CASFAERNSGTQYF; abundance: NA; j_gene: TRBJ2-5; v_gene: TRBV28; d_gene: NA
CDR3nt: TGTGCCAGCAGCTTGGGACAGATCTATGGCTACACCTTC; CDR3aa: CASSLGQIYGYTF; abundance: NA; j_gene: TRBJ1-2; v_gene: TRBV5-4; d_gene: NA
CDR3nt: TGTGCCAGTCCCAGGACAGGGGAAGCGGAAAAGCCCGGGGACTATGGCTACACCTTC; CDR3aa: CASPRTGEAEKPGDYGYTF; abundance: NA; j_gene: TRBJ1-2; v_gene: TRBV19; d_gene: TRBD1
CDR3nt: TGCAGCGTGGCTGACAGGGAAGGCGGGGAGCTGTTTTTT; CDR3aa: CSVADREGGELFF; abundance: NA; j_gene: TRBJ2-2; v_gene: TRBV29-1; d_gene: TRBD1
CDR3nt: TGCGCCAGCAGCTTCGGGGTTGAGACCCAGTACTTC; CDR3aa: CASSFGVETQYF; abundance: NA; j_gene: TRBJ2-5; v_gene: TRBV5-1; d_gene: NA
CDR3nt: TGTGCCAGCAAACCACAGGGTCCCGATAATTCACCCCTCCACTTT; CDR3aa: CASKPQGPDNSPLHF; abundance: medium-sized; j_gene: TRBJ1-6; v_gene: TRBV28; d_gene: NA
CDR3nt: TGTGCCAGCAGCGACAGTAACACTGAAGCTTTCTTT; CDR3aa: CASSDSNTEAFF; abundance: NA; j_gene: TRBJ1-1; v_gene: TRBV28; d_gene: NA
CDR3nt: TGTGCCAGCAGCCGCGAGCGGGACAGGCCGGAGAGTGAGCAGTACTTC; CDR3aa: CASSRERDRPESEQYF; abundance: NA; j_gene: TRBJ2-7; v_gene: TRBV4-2; d_gene: NA
CDR3nt: TGTGCCAGCTCACCAGCTAGCGGGGGGGAGACCCAGTACTTC; CDR3aa: CASSPASGGETQYF; abundance: NA; j_gene: TRBJ2-5; v_gene: TRBV18; d_gene: TRBD2
CDR3nt: TGTGCCAGCAGCTTTACCGGGACAGTCGGGGAGACCCAGTACTTC; CDR3aa: CASSFTGTVGETQYF; abundance: NA; j_gene: TRBJ2-5; v_gene: TRBV7-3; d_gene: TRBD1
CDR3nt: TGTGCCAGCAGCTTAGGGCTCCAAGAGACCCAGTACTTC; CDR3aa: CASSLGLQETQYF; abundance: NA; j_gene: TRBJ2-5; v_gene: TRBV7-9; d_gene: NA
CDR3nt: TGTGCCAGCAGCCCTAGAGGGGTGGGAGGCACCATATATTTT; CDR3aa: CASSPRGVGGTIYF; abundance: few; j_gene: TRBJ1-3; v_gene: TRBV27; d_gene: NA
CDR3nt: TGTGCCAGCAGTTTCTCCCGAGCGGGAGGTGGGGACGAGCAGTACTTC; CDR3aa: CASSFSRAGGGDEQYF; abundance: once; j_gene: TRBJ2-7; v_gene: TRBV28; d_gene: TRBD2
CDR3nt: TGTGCCAGCAGTGGACAGGGAATAGATACGCAGTATTTT; CDR3aa: CASSGQGIDTQYF; abundance: NA; j_gene: TRBJ2-3; v_gene: TRBV6-1; d_gene: TRBD1
CDR3nt: TGTGCCACCAGCTCAGATACGCAGTATTTT; CDR3aa: CATSSDTQYF; abundance: NA; j_gene: TRBJ2-3; v_gene: TRBV2; d_gene: NA
CDR3nt: TGTGCCAGCAGTGAAGTCGTCCGCGGCACTGAAGCTTTCTTT; CDR3aa: CASSEVVRGTEAFF; abundance: once; j_gene: TRBJ1-1; v_gene: TRBV2; d_gene: NA
CDR3nt: TGTGCCTGGGAGTCAGGGCGGGAGGGCCTTCACGAGCAGTACTTC; CDR3aa: CAWESGREGLHEQYF; abundance: NA; j_gene: TRBJ2-7; v_gene: TRBV30; d_gene: TRBD2
CDR3nt: TGTGCCAGCAGGCAGGGCAATCAGCCCCAGCATTTT; CDR3aa: CASRQGNQPQHF; abundance: NA; j_gene: TRBJ1-5; v_gene: TRBV2; d_gene: NA
CDR3nt: TGTGCCAGCAGCTTAGGACATCAGACAGATACGCAGTATTTT; CDR3aa: CASSLGHQTDTQYF; abundance: NA; j_gene: TRBJ2-3; v_gene: TRBV7-2; d_gene: NA
CDR3nt: TGTGCCAGCAGCTCCCAAGGGGCGGGACAAGAGACCCAGTACTTC; CDR3aa: CASSSQGAGQETQYF; abundance: NA; j_gene: TRBJ2-5; v_gene: TRBV7-9; d_gene: NA
CDR3nt: TGCGCCAGCAGCCTAACCGGGACGGGGGGCGAGACCCAGTACTTC; CDR3aa: CASSLTGTGGETQYF; abundance: once; j_gene: TRBJ2-5; v_gene: TRBV5-1; d_gene: NA
CDR3nt: TGTGCCAGCAGCTTGGCCGGGGAAGACTTC; CDR3aa: CASSLAGEDF; abundance: NA; j_gene: TRBJ2-7; v_gene: TRBV5-6; d_gene: NA
CDR3nt: TGTGCCAGCAGTTATAGCGGGGGCCCTCAAGAGACCCAGTACTTC; CDR3aa: CASSYSGGPQETQYF; abundance: NA; j_gene: TRBJ2-5; v_gene: TRBV7-2; d_gene: TRBD2